This T cell receptor (beta chain) was identified during a study of blood T cell repertoires in COVID-19. Study background: PBMCs, B-cell-depleted T cells, or T cells provided the cDNA or gDNA that made up the material.

In the study's own analysis: Estimation of nucleated cell counts was performed using reference gene primer amplification. Here immunoSEQ multiplex PCR was the method, and the copy in TCRdb shows in-frame clones only, minus some. V and J calls and clone size follow that table, whereas D and trimming were derived from the DNA. The data contain roughly 250,000 clones, 87% of them singletons. CDR1 and CDR2 (germline): SGHTA, FQGTGA. The length of the CDR3 is 15 residues. V was cut by 4 bases and J by 6 bases, with 15 bases left in between. The receptor's source is a woman aged 25-40 years with acute COVID-19. The chain carries TRBV7-3 and TRBJ2-2, with D possibly being TRBD2 (5 bases). The source material was PBMCs or T cells enriched from blood (not recorded which). This chain's CDR3 is CASSYKRNGAGELFF. As DNA, the CDR3 is TGTGCCAGCAGCTACAAGCGGAATGGTGCCGGGGAGCTGTTTTTT. The full variable domain, in which reference TRBV7-3 and TRBJ2-2 provide the parts outside the CDR3, is GAGVSQTPSNKVTEKGKYVELRCDPISGHTALYWYRQSLGQGPEFLIYFQGTGAADDSGLPNDRFFAVRPEGSVSTLKIQRTERGDSAVYLCASSYKRNGAGELFFGEGSRLTVL.